Shown below are 4 T cell receptor beta chains from a single sample sequenced in a study of a mutant IDH1 vaccine in newly diagnosed glioma. Regarding time point: week 35, safety follow-up. Every single dose of the vaccine, 300 ug of mutant IDH1 20-mer peptide, came with topical imiquimod. These receptors have no known antigen. Produced via immunoSEQ multiplex PCR; TCRdb's table is partial and in-frame only. The table includes approximately 50,000 clones, around 78% detected once. The sample here was PBMCs, taken from a glioma patient whose treatment included an IDH1 peptide vaccine. All receptors come from a man in his forties with glioma.

The sample holds a few counts of this clone. V and J are TRBV10-1 and TRBJ2-3; D unclear. The germline gives CDR1 WNHNN, CDR2 SYGVQD (reference sequence). The CDR3 runs to 14 residues. Trimming pared 3 bases from V and 6 bases from J, leaving 13 bases between. Here the CDR3 reads CASSDRTFGDTQYF. CDR3 nucleotide sequence: TGCGCCAGCAGTGATAGGACCTTTGGGGATACGCAGTATTTT.

The chain couples TRBV15 to TRBJ2-5, with D perhaps being TRBD1 or TRBD2 (6 bases each). CDR3 size: 16 residues. V lost 0 bases to trimming and J lost 4 bases, with 15 bases between them. Germline lookup yields CDR1 LNHNV and CDR2 YYDKDF (reference sequence). Here the CDR3 reads CATSRELGGLAETQYF. The CDR3, as DNA: TGTGCCACCAGCAGAGAATTAGGGGGGCTTGCAGAGACCCAGTACTTC.

This sequence joins TRBV7-2 and TRBJ2-6; TRBD2 aligns across 9 bases. Germline CDR1 reads SGHTA; CDR2 reads FQGNSA. Germline trimming cut 9 bases from V and 4 bases from J; bases unmatched to any gene: 13. The CDR3 extends over 17 amino acids. CDR3 residues: CASFWREGIMGANVLTF. CDR3 bases: TGTGCCAGTTTTTGGCGGGAGGGCATCATGGGGGCCAACGTCCTGACTTTC.

J is TRBJ2-1 and V is TRBV18, with D hard to call. In germline, CDR1 is KGHSH, CDR2 LQKENI. V was cut by 2 bases and J by 2 bases, with 10 bases left in between. CDR3 length: 15 amino acids. DNA for the CDR3: TGTGCCAGCTCACCAAAACCGACGGCCTACAATGAGCAGTTCTTC. It is translated as CASSPKPTAYNEQFF.